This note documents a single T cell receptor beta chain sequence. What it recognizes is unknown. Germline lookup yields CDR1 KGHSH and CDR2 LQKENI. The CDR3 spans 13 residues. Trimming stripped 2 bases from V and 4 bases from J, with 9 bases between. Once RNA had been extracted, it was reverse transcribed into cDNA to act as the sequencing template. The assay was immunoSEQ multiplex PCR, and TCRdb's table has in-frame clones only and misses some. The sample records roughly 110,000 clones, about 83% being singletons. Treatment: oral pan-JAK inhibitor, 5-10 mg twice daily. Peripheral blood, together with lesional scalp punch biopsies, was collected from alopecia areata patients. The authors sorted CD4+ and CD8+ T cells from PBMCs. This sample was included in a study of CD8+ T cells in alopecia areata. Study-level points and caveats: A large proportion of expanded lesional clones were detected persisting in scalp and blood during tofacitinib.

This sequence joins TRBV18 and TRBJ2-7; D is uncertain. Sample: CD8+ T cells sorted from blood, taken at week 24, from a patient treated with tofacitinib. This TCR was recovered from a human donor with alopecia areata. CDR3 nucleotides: TGTGCCAGCTCACCAAGCGTTAATTACGAGCAGTACTTC. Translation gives CASSPSVNYEQYF.